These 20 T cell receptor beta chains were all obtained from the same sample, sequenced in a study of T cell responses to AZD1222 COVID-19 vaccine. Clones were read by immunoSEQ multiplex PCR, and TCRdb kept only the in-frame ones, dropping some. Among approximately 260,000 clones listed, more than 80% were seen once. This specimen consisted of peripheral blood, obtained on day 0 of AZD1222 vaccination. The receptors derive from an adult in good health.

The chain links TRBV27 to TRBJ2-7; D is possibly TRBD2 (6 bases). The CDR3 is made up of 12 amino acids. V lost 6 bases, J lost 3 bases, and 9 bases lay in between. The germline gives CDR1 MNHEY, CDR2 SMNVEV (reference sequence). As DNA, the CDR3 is TGTGCCAGCAGGAATAGCGGCTACGAGCAGTACTTC. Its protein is CASRNSGYEQYF.

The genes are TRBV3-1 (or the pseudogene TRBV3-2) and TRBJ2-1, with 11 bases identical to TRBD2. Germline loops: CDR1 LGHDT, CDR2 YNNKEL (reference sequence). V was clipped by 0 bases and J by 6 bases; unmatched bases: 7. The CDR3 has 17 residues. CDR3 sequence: CASSQDPTSGGFNEQFF. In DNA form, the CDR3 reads TGTGCCAGCAGCCAAGACCCCACTAGCGGGGGTTTCAATGAGCAGTTCTTC.

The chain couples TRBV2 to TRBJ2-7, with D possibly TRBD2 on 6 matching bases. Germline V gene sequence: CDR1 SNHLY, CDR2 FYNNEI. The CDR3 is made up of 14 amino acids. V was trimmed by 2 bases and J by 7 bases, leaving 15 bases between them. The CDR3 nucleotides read TGTGCCAGCAGTGAATTTCGAACGGGGAGGGAGCAGTACTTC. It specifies CASSEFRTGREQYF.

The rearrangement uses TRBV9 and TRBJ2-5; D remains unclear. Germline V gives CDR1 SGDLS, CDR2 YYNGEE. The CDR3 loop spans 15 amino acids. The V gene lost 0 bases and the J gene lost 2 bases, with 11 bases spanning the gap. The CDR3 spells CASSVGPAAQETQYF. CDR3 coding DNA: TGTGCCAGCAGCGTAGGGCCGGCAGCACAAGAGACCCAGTACTTC.

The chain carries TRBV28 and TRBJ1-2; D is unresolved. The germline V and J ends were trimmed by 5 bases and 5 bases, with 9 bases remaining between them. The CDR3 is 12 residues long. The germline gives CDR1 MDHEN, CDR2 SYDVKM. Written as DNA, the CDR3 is TGTGCCAGCAGTGTGTCCCGGTATGGCTACACCTTC. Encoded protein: CASSVSRYGYTF.

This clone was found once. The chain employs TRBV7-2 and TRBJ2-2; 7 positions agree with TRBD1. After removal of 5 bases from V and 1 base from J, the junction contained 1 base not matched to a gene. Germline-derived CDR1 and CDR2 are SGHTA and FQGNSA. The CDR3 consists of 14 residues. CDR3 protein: CASSRTGNTGELFF. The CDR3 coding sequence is TGTGCCAGCAGCCGGACAGGGAACACCGGGGAGCTGTTTTTT.

CDR3 sequence reads: CASSQGLAGVNEQFF. In DNA form, the CDR3 reads TGTGCCAGCAGCCAAGGACTAGCGGGGGTGAATGAGCAGTTCTTC. This sequence joins TRBV3-1 (or the pseudogene TRBV3-2) and TRBJ2-1; 12 bases are a match to TRBD2. V shed 1 base, J shed 7 bases, and the junction held 2 bases outside the gene matches. Germline values: CDR1 LGHDT, CDR2 YNNKEL (reference sequence). The CDR3 consists of 15 residues.

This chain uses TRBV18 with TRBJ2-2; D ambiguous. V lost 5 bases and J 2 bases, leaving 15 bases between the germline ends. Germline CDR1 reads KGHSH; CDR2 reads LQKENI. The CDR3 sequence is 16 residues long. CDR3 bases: TGTGCCAGCTCATCTACAGCACCCTCAAACACCGGGGAGCTGTTTTTT. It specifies CASSSTAPSNTGELFF.

CDR3 region: CASIPPEGVGTDTQYF. CDR3 nucleotide sequence: TGTGCCAGCATTCCTCCTGAGGGGGTCGGGACAGATACGCAGTATTTT. V gene TRBV28 combines with J gene TRBJ2-3, with D perhaps TRBD1 (6 bases). Trimming took 7 bases from V and 3 from J, leaving 20 bases between them. Per germline, CDR1 MDHEN and CDR2 SYDVKM. This CDR3 has 16 amino acids.

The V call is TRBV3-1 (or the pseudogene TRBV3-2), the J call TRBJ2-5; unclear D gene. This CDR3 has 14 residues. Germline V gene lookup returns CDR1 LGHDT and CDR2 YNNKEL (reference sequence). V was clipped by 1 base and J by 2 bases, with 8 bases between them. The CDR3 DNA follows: TGTGCCAGCAGCCAAGCGGCGAAACAAGAGACCCAGTACTTC. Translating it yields CASSQAAKQETQYF.

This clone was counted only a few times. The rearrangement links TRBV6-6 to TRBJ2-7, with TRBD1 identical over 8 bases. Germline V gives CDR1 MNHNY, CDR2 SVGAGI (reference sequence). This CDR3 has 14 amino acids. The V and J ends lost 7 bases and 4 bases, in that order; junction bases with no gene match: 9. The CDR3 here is CASIVGQGMYEQYF. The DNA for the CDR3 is TGTGCCAGCATCGTCGGACAGGGAATGTACGAGCAGTACTTC.

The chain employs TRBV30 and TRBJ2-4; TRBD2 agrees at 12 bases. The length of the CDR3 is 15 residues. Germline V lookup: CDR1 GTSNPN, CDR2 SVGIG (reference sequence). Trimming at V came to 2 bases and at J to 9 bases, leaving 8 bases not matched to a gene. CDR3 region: CAWSPRLAGVGIQYF. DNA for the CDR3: TGTGCCTGGAGTCCTCGACTAGCGGGAGTTGGCATTCAGTACTTC.

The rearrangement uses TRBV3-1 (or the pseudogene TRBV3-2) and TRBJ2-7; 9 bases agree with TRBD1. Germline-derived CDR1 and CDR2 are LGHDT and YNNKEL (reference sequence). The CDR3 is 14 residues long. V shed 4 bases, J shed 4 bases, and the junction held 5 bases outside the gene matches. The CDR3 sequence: CASSLTGGGYEQYF. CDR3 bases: TGTGCCAGCAGCCTTACAGGGGGCGGATACGAGCAGTACTTC.

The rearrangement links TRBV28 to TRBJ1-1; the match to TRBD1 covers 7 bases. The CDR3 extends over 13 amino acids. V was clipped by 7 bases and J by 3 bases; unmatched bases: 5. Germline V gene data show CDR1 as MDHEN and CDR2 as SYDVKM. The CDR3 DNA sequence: TGTGCCAGCATTAAGGGGGCCGACACTGAAGCTTTCTTT. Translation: CASIKGADTEAFF.

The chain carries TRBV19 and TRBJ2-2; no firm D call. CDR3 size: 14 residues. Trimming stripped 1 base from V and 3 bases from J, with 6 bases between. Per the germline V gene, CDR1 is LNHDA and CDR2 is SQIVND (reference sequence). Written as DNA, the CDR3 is TGTGCCAGTAGTATAGCCAGCGACACCGGGGAGCTGTTTTTT. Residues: CASSIASDTGELFF.

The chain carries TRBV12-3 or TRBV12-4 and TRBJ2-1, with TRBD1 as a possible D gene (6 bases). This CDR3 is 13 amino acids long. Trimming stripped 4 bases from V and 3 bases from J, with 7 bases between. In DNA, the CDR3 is TGTGCCAGCAGTTCGGACAGCTACAATGAGCAGTTCTTC. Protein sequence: CASSSDSYNEQFF.

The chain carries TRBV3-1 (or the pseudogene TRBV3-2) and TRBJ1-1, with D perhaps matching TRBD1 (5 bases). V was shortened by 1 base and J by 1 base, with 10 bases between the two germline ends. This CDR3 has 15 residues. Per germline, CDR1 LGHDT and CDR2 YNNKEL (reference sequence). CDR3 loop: CASSQAGGSNTEAFF. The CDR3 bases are TGTGCCAGCAGCCAAGCCGGGGGGTCGAACACTGAAGCTTTCTTT.

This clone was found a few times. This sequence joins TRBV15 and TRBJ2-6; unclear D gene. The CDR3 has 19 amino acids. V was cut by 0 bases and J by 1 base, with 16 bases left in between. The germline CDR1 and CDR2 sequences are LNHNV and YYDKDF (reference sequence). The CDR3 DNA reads TGTGCCACCAGCAGAGATTGGGGATTCGGGCCTTCTGGGGCCAACGTCCTGACTTTC. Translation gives CATSRDWGFGPSGANVLTF.

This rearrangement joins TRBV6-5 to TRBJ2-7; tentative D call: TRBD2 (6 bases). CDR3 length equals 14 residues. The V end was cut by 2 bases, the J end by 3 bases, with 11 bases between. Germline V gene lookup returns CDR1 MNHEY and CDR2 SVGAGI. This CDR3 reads CASSYQGGDYEQYF. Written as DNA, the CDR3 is TGTGCCAGCAGTTACCAAGGAGGGGACTACGAGCAGTACTTC.

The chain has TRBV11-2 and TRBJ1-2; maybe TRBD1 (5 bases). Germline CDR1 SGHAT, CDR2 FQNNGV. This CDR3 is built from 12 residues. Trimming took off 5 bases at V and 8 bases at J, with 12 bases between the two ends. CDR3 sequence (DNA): TGTGCCAGCAGCAACGGACAATACGGCTACACCTTC. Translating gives CASSNGQYGYTF.